This is a list of T cell receptor beta chains from one sample in a study of brain metastases from non-small cell lung cancer. Only in-frame clones appear in the TCRdb table, and some are missing; sequencing was by immunoSEQ multiplex PCR. Here the sample spans 14,000 to 15,000 clones, around 86% being singletons. The source material was primary lung tumor tissue. These receptors were collected from a donor over 35 with non-small cell lung cancer. Both conserved end residues are part of each CDR3. The D gene is left open where the match is weak. Only some rows state a clone size, as once, few, many or a class for expanded clones.

j_call: TRBJ2-1; clone_size: medium-sized; d_call: TRBD2; v_call: TRBV9; cdr3_aa: CASNAGASGYNEQFF; cdr3_nt: TGTGCCAGCAACGCTGGGGCTAGCGGGTACAATGAGCAGTTCTTC
j_call: TRBJ1-1; clone_size: NA; d_call: NA; v_call: TRBV18; cdr3_aa: CASSPVAVATEAFF; cdr3_nt: TGTGCCAGCTCACCAGTTGCTGTTGCCACTGAAGCTTTCTTT
j_call: TRBJ1-5; clone_size: NA; d_call: TRBD1; v_call: TRBV19; cdr3_aa: CASSPDRGNQPQHF; cdr3_nt: TGTGCCAGTAGTCCTGACAGGGGCAATCAGCCCCAGCATTTT
j_call: TRBJ2-5; clone_size: few; d_call: TRBD2; v_call: TRBV2; cdr3_aa: CAGQGQRGLETQYF; cdr3_nt: TGTGCCGGCCAAGGCCAGCGGGGGTTAGAGACCCAGTACTTC
j_call: TRBJ1-2; clone_size: NA; d_call: TRBD1; v_call: TRBV14; cdr3_aa: CASSHEGQGRNGYTF; cdr3_nt: TGTGCCAGCAGCCACGAGGGACAGGGGCGGAATGGCTACACCTTC
j_call: TRBJ1-3; clone_size: once; d_call: TRBD1; v_call: TRBV9; cdr3_aa: CASSAGTEYTIYF; cdr3_nt: TGTGCCAGCAGCGCGGGGACAGAATACACCATATATTTT
j_call: TRBJ1-1; clone_size: NA; d_call: NA; v_call: TRBV6-5; cdr3_aa: CASLRREGSHTEAFF; cdr3_nt: TGTGCCAGCCTGCGGAGGGAGGGCTCTCACACTGAAGCTTTCTTT
j_call: TRBJ1-5; clone_size: NA; d_call: NA; v_call: TRBV12-3/TRBV12-4; cdr3_aa: CASGGNQPQHF; cdr3_nt: TGTGCCAGCGGAGGGAATCAGCCCCAGCATTTT
j_call: TRBJ1-5; clone_size: NA; d_call: NA; v_call: TRBV6-6; cdr3_aa: CASSPGVRGQGSQPQHF; cdr3_nt: TGTGCCAGCAGTCCCGGGGTGAGAGGGCAGGGAAGCCAGCCCCAGCATTTT
j_call: TRBJ1-2; clone_size: NA; d_call: NA; v_call: TRBV6-6; cdr3_aa: CASSYSSRGSPGYTF; cdr3_nt: TGTGCCAGCAGTTACTCGAGCCGGGGATCCCCAGGCTACACCTTC
j_call: TRBJ2-1; clone_size: NA; d_call: NA; v_call: TRBV7-3; cdr3_aa: CASATGPEDNEQFF; cdr3_nt: TGTGCCAGCGCGACGGGACCTGAGGACAATGAGCAGTTCTTC
j_call: TRBJ1-5; clone_size: NA; d_call: NA; v_call: TRBV7-8; cdr3_aa: CASSRLLGQPQHF; cdr3_nt: TGTGCCAGCAGCCGTTTACTAGGTCAGCCCCAGCATTTT